Listed below are T cell receptor beta chains from one sample, sequenced in a study of blood T cell repertoires in COVID-19. Profiling relied on immunoSEQ multiplex PCR, and the TCRdb table lists in-frame clones only, not all of them. Seen here are 100,000 to 150,000 clones, around nine tenths observed once, and the top ten hold about an eighth. Specimen: peripheral blood. These receptors were collected from a woman between 65 and 79 years old with COVID-19, enrolled during active disease. Each CDR3 is given with its conserved first and last residue. The D gene is left open where the match is weak. Size is omitted from some rows. Given values are once, few, many or a class for expanded clones.

D gene: TRBD2; CDR3 length: 11; clone size: NA; J gene: TRBJ2-1; V gene: TRBV30; CDR3 protein: CAWSWGGEQFF; CDR3 DNA: TGTGCCTGGAGTTGGGGGGGGGAGCAGTTCTTC
D gene: NA; CDR3 length: 15; clone size: NA; J gene: TRBJ1-3; V gene: TRBV18; CDR3 protein: CASSPMGGPGNTIYF; CDR3 DNA: TGTGCCAGCTCACCAATGGGGGGGCCTGGAAACACCATATATTTT
D gene: NA; CDR3 length: 13; clone size: NA; J gene: TRBJ1-2; V gene: TRBV2; CDR3 protein: CASSAPGSYGYTF; CDR3 DNA: TGTGCCAGCAGTGCCCCCGGTTCCTATGGCTACACCTTC
D gene: NA; CDR3 length: 14; clone size: NA; J gene: TRBJ2-3; V gene: TRBV11-3; CDR3 protein: CASSRAASTDTQYF; CDR3 DNA: TGTGCCAGCAGCCGCGCGGCCTCCACAGATACGCAGTATTTT
D gene: TRBD2; CDR3 length: 17; clone size: NA; J gene: TRBJ2-1; V gene: TRBV18; CDR3 protein: CASSPTSGGLSYNEQFF; CDR3 DNA: TGTGCCAGCTCACCAACTAGCGGGGGGCTCTCCTACAATGAGCAGTTCTTC
D gene: TRBD1; CDR3 length: 15; clone size: NA; J gene: TRBJ1-1; V gene: TRBV4-1; CDR3 protein: CASSQRDRPHTEAFF; CDR3 DNA: TGCGCCAGCAGCCAACGGGACAGGCCGCACACTGAAGCTTTCTTT
D gene: NA; CDR3 length: 14; clone size: once; J gene: TRBJ1-2; V gene: TRBV5-5; CDR3 protein: CASSLGAAGDGYTF; CDR3 DNA: TGTGCCAGCAGCTTGGGAGCCGCAGGGGATGGCTACACCTTC
D gene: NA; CDR3 length: 14; clone size: NA; J gene: TRBJ2-5; V gene: TRBV24-1; CDR3 protein: CATSAVTTGETQYF; CDR3 DNA: TGTGCCACCAGTGCGGTTACCACGGGGGAGACCCAGTACTTC
D gene: TRBD2; CDR3 length: 14; clone size: NA; J gene: TRBJ2-3; V gene: TRBV6-1; CDR3 protein: CASREGLALVSQYF; CDR3 DNA: TGTGCCAGCAGGGAAGGACTAGCTTTGGTATCGCAGTATTTT
D gene: NA; CDR3 length: 16; clone size: NA; J gene: TRBJ2-7; V gene: TRBV7-9; CDR3 protein: CASSLVGGPSSYEQYF; CDR3 DNA: TGTGCCAGCAGCTTAGTTGGTGGTCCGAGCTCCTACGAGCAGTACTTC
D gene: NA; CDR3 length: 16; clone size: NA; J gene: TRBJ2-7; V gene: TRBV5-1; CDR3 protein: CASSLVFSGVSYEQYF; CDR3 DNA: TGCGCCAGCAGCTTGGTATTTTCGGGGGTGAGCTACGAGCAGTACTTC
D gene: NA; CDR3 length: 15; clone size: NA; J gene: TRBJ1-6; V gene: TRBV4-1; CDR3 protein: CASSQVSRVTSPLHF; CDR3 DNA: TGCGCCAGCAGCCAAGTTTCCAGGGTCACCTCACCCCTCCACTTT
D gene: TRBD1; CDR3 length: 16; clone size: once; J gene: TRBJ1-1; V gene: TRBV5-6; CDR3 protein: CASSRGTGWGNTEAFF; CDR3 DNA: TGTGCCAGCAGCCGAGGGACAGGGTGGGGGAACACTGAAGCTTTCTTT
D gene: TRBD2; CDR3 length: 17; clone size: NA; J gene: TRBJ2-5; V gene: TRBV6-2/TRBV6-3; CDR3 protein: CASSYPRLAGGRETQYF; CDR3 DNA: TGTGCCAGCAGTTACCCTCGACTAGCGGGGGGTAGAGAGACCCAGTACTTC